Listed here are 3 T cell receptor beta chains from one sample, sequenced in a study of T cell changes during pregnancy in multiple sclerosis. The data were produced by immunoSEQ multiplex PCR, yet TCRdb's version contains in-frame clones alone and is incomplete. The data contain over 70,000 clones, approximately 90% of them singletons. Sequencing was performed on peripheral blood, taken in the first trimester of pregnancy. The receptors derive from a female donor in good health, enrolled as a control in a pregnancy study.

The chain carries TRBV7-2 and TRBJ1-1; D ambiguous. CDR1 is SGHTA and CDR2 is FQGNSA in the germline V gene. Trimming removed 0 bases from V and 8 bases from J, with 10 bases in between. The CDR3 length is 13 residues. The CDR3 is CASSLAGFWEAFF. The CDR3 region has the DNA TGTGCCAGCAGCTTAGCGGGCTTCTGGGAAGCTTTCTTT.

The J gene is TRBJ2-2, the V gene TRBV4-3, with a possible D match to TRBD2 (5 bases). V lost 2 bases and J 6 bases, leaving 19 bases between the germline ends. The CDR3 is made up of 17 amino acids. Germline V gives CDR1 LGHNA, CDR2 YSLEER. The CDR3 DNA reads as TGCGCCAGCAGCCAATCCCCGGGGTATGGTGGAGCCGGGGAGCTGTTTTTT. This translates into CASSQSPGYGGAGELFF.

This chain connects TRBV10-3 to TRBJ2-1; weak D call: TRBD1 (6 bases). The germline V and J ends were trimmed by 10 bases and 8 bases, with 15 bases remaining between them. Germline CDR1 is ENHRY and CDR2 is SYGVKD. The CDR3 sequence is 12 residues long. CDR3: CATQTGLHEQFF. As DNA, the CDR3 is TGTGCCACCCAGACAGGCCTCCATGAGCAGTTCTTC.